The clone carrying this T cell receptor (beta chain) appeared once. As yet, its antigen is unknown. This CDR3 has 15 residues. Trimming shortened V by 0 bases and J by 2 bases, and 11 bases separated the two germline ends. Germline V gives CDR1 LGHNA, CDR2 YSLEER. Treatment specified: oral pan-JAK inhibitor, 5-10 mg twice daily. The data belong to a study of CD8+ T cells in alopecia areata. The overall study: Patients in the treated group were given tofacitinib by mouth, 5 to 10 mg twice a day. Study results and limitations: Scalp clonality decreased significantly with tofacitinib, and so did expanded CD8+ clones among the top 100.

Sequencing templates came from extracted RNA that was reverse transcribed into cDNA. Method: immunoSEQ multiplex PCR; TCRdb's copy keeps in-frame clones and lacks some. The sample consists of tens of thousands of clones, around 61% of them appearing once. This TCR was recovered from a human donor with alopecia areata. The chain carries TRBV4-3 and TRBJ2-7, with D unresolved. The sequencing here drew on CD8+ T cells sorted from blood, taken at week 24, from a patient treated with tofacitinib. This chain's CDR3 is CASSQDKVETYEQYF. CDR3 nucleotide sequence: TGCGCCAGCAGCCAAGATAAGGTGGAAACCTACGAGCAGTACTTC.